These T cell receptor beta chains were read from a single sample in a study of radiotherapy plus CTLA-4 blockade in lung cancer. Sequenced by immunoSEQ multiplex PCR; TCRdb stores in-frame clones only, minus some. The table records 53,000 or so clones, approximately 86% of them present only once. Sequenced material: peripheral blood, taken from a patient treated with radiotherapy plus ipilimumab. The receptor source for this set is a human donor with non-small cell lung cancer that progressed on radiotherapy plus ipilimumab. Some clones in this sample may be carry-over from other donors' samples. Both conserved end residues are part of each CDR3. Clone size is stated in some rows and not others, as once, few, many or a class when expanded.

j_call	clone_size	v_call	cdr3_aa
TRBJ2-7	-	TRBV5-1	CASGSGTGVGEQYF
TRBJ2-1	few	TRBV27	CASTPLGQTSYSYNEQFF
TRBJ2-1	few	TRBV19	CASSIGGRAGNEQFF
TRBJ2-1	-	TRBV6-1	CASTLDSHNEQFF
TRBJ2-1	-	TRBV10-3	CAISESQGGVREQFF
TRBJ1-2	-	TRBV5-1	CASTKGTAGGYGYTF
TRBJ1-1	few	TRBV7-2	CASSFSRGPWGTEAFF
-	-	TRBV14	CASSPWGGNEQYF
TRBJ2-5	-	TRBV4-1	CASSIRDRVAAGMETQYF
TRBJ1-4	-	TRBV18	CASSPNSGEKLFF
TRBJ2-1	-	TRBV6-1	CASETGGPINEQFF
TRBJ2-5	-	TRBV7-2	CASSLRRYQETQYF
TRBJ1-4	-	TRBV7-9	CASSLVRRGGEKLFF
TRBJ2-1	-	TRBV5-4	CASSLVKLAGYNEQFF
TRBJ2-1	-	TRBV5-1	CASSRLSGGNEQFF
TRBJ1-2	-	TRBV4-1	CASSQVRQGVFLYGYTF
TRBJ2-7	-	TRBV7-9	CASSPSGYEQYF
TRBJ2-7	-	TRBV6-5	CASSILAGPSYEQYF
TRBJ2-7	-	TRBV2	CASLEGTGGYEQYF
-	-	TRBV25-1	CASRRLGIDEQYF
TRBJ1-5	-	TRBV4-1	CASSQSLTDQPQHF
TRBJ1-2	-	TRBV4-3	CASSADRDYGYTF
TRBJ1-1	-	TRBV30	CAWSVALNTEAFF
TRBJ1-2	-	TRBV4-3	CASSQDPQGNYGYTF
TRBJ2-2	-	TRBV11-1	CASSLPGGVITGELFF
TRBJ2-7	-	TRBV4-3	CASSQDGTGKYEQYF
TRBJ2-3	-	TRBV25-1	CASSVPGPDTQYF
TRBJ2-5	-	TRBV29-1	CSVGHRDRGFLATQYF
TRBJ2-1	-	TRBV14	CASSQWFVRASAYNEQFF
TRBJ2-7	-	TRBV6-1	CASSEMWGQGNEQYF
TRBJ2-1	-	TRBV25-1	CASSEVRRTSGSYNEQFF
TRBJ2-1	-	TRBV30	CAWSAGTSGLNEQFF
TRBJ2-7	-	TRBV29-1	CSVVVGGVGEQYF
TRBJ2-3	-	TRBV10-2	CASSDGTDTQYF
TRBJ1-1	-	TRBV10-3	CAISETRDRYTEAFF
TRBJ2-3	-	TRBV18	CASSPVGGVDTQYF
TRBJ1-2	-	TRBV6-4	CASSDSSTGANGYTF
TRBJ1-2	-	TRBV29-1	CSVEDPGPYGYTF
TRBJ2-7	-	TRBV9	CASSHRTDREGEQYF
TRBJ1-2	-	TRBV6-1	CASSPQTGQNYGYTF
TRBJ1-5	few	TRBV7-2	CASSPNLGNQPQHF
TRBJ2-4	once	TRBV10-3	CAISESGGVAKNIQYF
TRBJ2-7	-	TRBV10-3	CASGSGRDYYEQYF
TRBJ2-7	-	TRBV7-9	CASSPAGGWEQYF
TRBJ2-3	-	TRBV5-1	CASSLASGKPGTDTQYF
TRBJ2-1	-	TRBV11-2	CASSLRPGNSYNEQFF
TRBJ2-2	-	TRBV7-7	CASSHEAGGPHTGELFF